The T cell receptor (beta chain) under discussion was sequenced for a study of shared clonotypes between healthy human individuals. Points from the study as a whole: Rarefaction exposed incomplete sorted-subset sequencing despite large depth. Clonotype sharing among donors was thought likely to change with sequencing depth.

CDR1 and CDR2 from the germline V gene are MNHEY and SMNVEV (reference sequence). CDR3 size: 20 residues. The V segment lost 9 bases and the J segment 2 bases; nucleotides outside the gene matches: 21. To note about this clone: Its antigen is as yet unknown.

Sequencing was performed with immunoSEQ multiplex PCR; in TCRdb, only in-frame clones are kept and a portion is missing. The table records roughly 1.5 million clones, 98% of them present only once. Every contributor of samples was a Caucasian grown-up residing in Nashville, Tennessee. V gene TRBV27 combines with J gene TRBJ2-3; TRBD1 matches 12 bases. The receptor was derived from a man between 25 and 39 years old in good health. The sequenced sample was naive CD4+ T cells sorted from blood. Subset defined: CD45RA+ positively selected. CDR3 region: CASSRDRGPFPSSITDTQYF. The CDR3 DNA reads TGTGCCAGTTCCCGGGACAGGGGGCCTTTCCCAAGCTCTATCACAGATACGCAGTATTTT.